A single sample is the source of the 9 T cell receptor beta chains below, sequenced in a study of T cell repertoires in cytomegalovirus infection. These receptors are not linked to any known antigen. TCRdb analysed the reads with MiXCR anew, one entry per CDR3 protein. The data show just under 500,000 distinct CDR3 sequences, roughly a third seen once. Sequences were derived from cultured PBMCs, sampled from culture after CMV antigen stimulation. These receptors originate from a human donor in good health (CMV status not recorded). Some clones in this sample may be carry-over from other donors' samples.

In its sample, this clonotype was seen a few times. J is TRBJ2-3 and V is TRBV6-6; D is unclear. Trimming pared 4 bases from V and 2 bases from J, leaving 7 bases between. Germline lookup yields CDR1 MNHNY and CDR2 SVGAGI (reference sequence). The CDR3 is 13 amino acids. Here the CDR3 reads CASSLDPTDTQYF. As DNA, the CDR3 is TGTGCCAGCAGTTTGGACCCCACAGATACGCAGTATTTT.

Here the CDR3 DNA reads TGCAGTGCTATAGGGACTAGCGGAACCTACGAGCAGTACTTC. Encoded protein: CSAIGTSGTYEQYF. The chain couples TRBV20-1 to TRBJ2-7; 11 nucleotides agree with TRBD2. This CDR3 has 14 amino acids. The V segment lost 4 bases and the J segment 2 bases; nucleotides outside the gene matches: 4. Germline lookup yields CDR1 DFQATT and CDR2 SNEGSKA (reference sequence).

This clonotype has a handful of counts. V and J are TRBV7-2 and TRBJ2-7, with D perhaps TRBD2 (5 bases). The ends were cut back, 5 bases at V and 2 bases at J, with 13 bases in the middle. In germline, CDR1 is SGHTA, CDR2 FQGNSA. The length of the CDR3 is 14 residues. The CDR3 is CASSPLASTYEQYF. In nucleotides, the CDR3 is TGTGCCAGCAGCCCCTTAGCGTCCACCTACGAGCAGTACTTC.

This clonotype was seen a handful of times. The rearrangement links TRBV19 to TRBJ1-1; 11 nucleotides agree with TRBD1. After removal of 0 bases from V and 5 bases from J, the junction contained 2 bases not matched to a gene. The germline CDR1 and CDR2 sequences are LNHDA and SQIVND (reference sequence). The CDR3 consists of 15 residues. The CDR3 spells CASSIDGTGGTEAFF. DNA for the CDR3: TGTGCCAGTAGTATAGATGGGACAGGGGGAACTGAAGCTTTCTTT.

This clonotype was seen only a few times. This rearrangement joins TRBV7-2 to TRBJ2-7; D could derive from TRBD1 or TRBD2 (5 bases each). The CDR3 spans 14 residues. Trimming stripped 5 bases from V and 2 bases from J, with 13 bases between. Germline V gene sequence: CDR1 SGHTA, CDR2 FQGNSA. The CDR3 nucleotides are TGTGCCAGCAGCATAACCGGGACCACCTACGAGCAGTACTTC. It translates to CASSITGTTYEQYF.

This clonotype appeared a single time. This chain links TRBV30 with TRBJ2-1, with TRBD2 as a possible D gene (6 bases). CDR3 length equals 14 residues. V was trimmed by 4 bases and J by 0 bases, leaving 10 bases between them. Germline-derived CDR1 and CDR2 are GTSNPN and SVGIG (reference sequence). The CDR3 reads CAWTAGSSYNEQFF. CDR3 DNA sequence: TGTGCCTGGACGGCGGGGAGCTCCTACAATGAGCAGTTCTTC.

This clonotype was found a few times. The chain combines TRBV7-2 with TRBJ2-7; 9 nucleotides match TRBD1. Trimming removed 6 bases from V and 6 bases from J; junction bases left unmatched: 9. Per germline, CDR1 SGHTA and CDR2 FQGNSA. This CDR3 contains 14 residues. CDR3 protein: CASSQGTGSAEQYV. CDR3 nucleotides: TGTGCCAGCAGTCAGGGGACAGGGTCGGCCGAGCAGTACGTC.

This clonotype occurred a few times. DNA for the CDR3: TGCGCCAGCAGCCAAGATGCGGCAGGGTCCTACGAGCAGTACTTC. Encoded protein: CASSQDAAGSYEQYF. The rearrangement uses TRBV4-1 and TRBJ2-7; D perhaps matches TRBD1 (5 bases). The CDR3 is 15 amino acids. Trimming pared 0 bases from V and 1 base from J, leaving 10 bases between. CDR1 and CDR2 (germline): MGHRA, YSYEKL.

This chain joins TRBV15 and TRBJ2-2; 9 bases fit TRBD2. The V gene's germline CDR1 is LNHNV and CDR2 YYDKDF (reference sequence). This CDR3 contains 15 residues. V trimming: 7 bases; J trimming: 1 base; junction bases outside the gene matches: 4. The CDR3 loop reads CATTPAGGNTGELFF. Written as DNA, the CDR3 is TGTGCCACCACCCCAGCGGGAGGGAACACCGGGGAGCTGTTTTTT.